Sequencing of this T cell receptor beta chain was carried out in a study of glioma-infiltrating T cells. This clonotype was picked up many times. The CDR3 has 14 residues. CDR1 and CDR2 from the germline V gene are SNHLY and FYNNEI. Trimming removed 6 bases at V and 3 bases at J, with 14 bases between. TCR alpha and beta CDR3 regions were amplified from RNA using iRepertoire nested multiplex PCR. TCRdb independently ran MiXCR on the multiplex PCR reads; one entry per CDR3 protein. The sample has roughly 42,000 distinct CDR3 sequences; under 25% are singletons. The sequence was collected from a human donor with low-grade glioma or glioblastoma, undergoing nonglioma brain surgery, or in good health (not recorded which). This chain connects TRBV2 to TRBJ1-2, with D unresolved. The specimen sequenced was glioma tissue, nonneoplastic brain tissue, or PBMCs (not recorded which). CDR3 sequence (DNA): TGTGCCAGCAGCCCCCTAAAGGAGTACTATGGCTACACCTTC. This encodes CASSPLKEYYGYTF.